Presented here are 5 T cell receptor beta chains from one specimen sequenced in a study of T cells after somatic rescue of genetic block. Measured with immunoSEQ multiplex PCR; TCRdb has only the in-frame clones, and not every one. The sample lists 110,000 or so clones; 75% to 95% were seen once. Source material: peripheral blood mononuclear cells (PBMCs). The receptors were gathered from a woman under 30.

The CDR3 loop is CASSSGQGALYGYTF. CDR3 nucleotide sequence: TGTGCCAGCAGTTCCGGACAGGGGGCTCTCTATGGCTACACCTTC. The V gene is TRBV5-4, the J gene TRBJ1-2; 11 bases map to TRBD1. The germline V gene has CDR1 SGHNT and CDR2 YYREEE (reference sequence). This CDR3 spans 15 amino acids. Unmatched junction bases numbered 7, after V lost 5 bases and J lost 4 bases.

This chain connects TRBV5-4 to TRBJ2-1, with TRBD2 matching 8 bases. V gave up 3 bases and J gave up 4 bases; unmatched junction bases: 15. The CDR3 has 18 residues. Germline lookup yields CDR1 SGHNT and CDR2 YYREEE (reference sequence). The CDR3 loop is CASSSKANSGGRYNEQFF. The CDR3 DNA reads TGTGCCAGCAGCTCGAAGGCCAATTCGGGGGGGAGGTACAATGAGCAGTTCTTC.

CDR3 region: CASSDPQGNSPLHF. The DNA for the CDR3 is TGTGCCAGCAGTGACCCGCAGGGTAATTCACCCCTCCACTTT. The genes are TRBV25-1 and TRBJ1-6; D may be TRBD1 (5 bases). The CDR3 runs 14 residues. The V end was cut by 3 bases, the J end by 6 bases, with 9 bases between. CDR1 is MGHDK, CDR2 SYGVNS, per germline.

V and J are TRBV29-1 and TRBJ1-4, with a possible D match to TRBD1 (6 bases). This CDR3 region has 13 residues. Deletions cut 7 bases from V and 5 bases from J, with 14 bases between. CDR1 SQVTM and CDR2 ANQGSEA come from the germline V gene. The CDR3 sequence: CSALTGPNEKLFF. In nucleotides, the CDR3 is TGCAGCGCTCTGACAGGCCCCAATGAAAAACTGTTTTTT. Full variable domain (missing parts from reference TRBV29-1 and TRBJ1-4): SAVISQKPSRDICQRGTSLTIQCQVDSQVTMMFWYRQQPGQSLTLIATANQGSEATYESGFVIDKFPISRPNLTFSTLTVSNMSPEDSSIYLCSALTGPNEKLFFGSGTQLSVL.

This chain uses TRBV5-1 with TRBJ2-2; possibly TRBD2 for D (6 bases). The ends were cut back, 3 bases at V and 1 base at J, with 10 bases in the middle. Germline assignment: CDR1 SGHRS and CDR2 YFSETQ. The CDR3 covers 15 residues. DNA of the CDR3: TGCGCCAGCAGCTCCGGGACTCAGAACACCGGGGAGCTGTTTTTT. It specifies CASSSGTQNTGELFF.